This T cell receptor beta chain derives from a study of monozygotic twins with inflammatory bowel disease. Study-wide results and limits: Especially where disease activity was present, IBD patients had fewer clonotypes in common with others than healthy twins did.

TCRdb re-called the 5' RACE reads; every CDR3 protein appears as one record, without DNA. In total, the table holds over 200,000 distinct CDR3 sequences. In germline, CDR1 is MNHNS, CDR2 SASEGT. The CDR3 is made up of 15 amino acids. As concerns this clonotype: Its specificity is unknown.

Unsorted whole blood yielded the total RNA, with T cells left unselected. This clonotype was obtained from a human donor with ulcerative colitis or Crohn's disease, or a healthy co-twin of an affected twin (not recorded which). Sequencing was performed on blood. This chain connects TRBV6-1 to TRBJ2-1; TCRdb's D gene call, TRBD1, goes unchecked for lack of DNA. The CDR3 sequence is CASSRRQGMYNEQFF.